Sequencing of this T cell receptor beta chain was carried out in a study of T-cell reconstitution after alpha-beta-depleted transplantation in children. CDR3 length: 14 residues. The ends lost 2 bases at V and 8 bases at J; junction bases unmatched: 4. The germline V gene encodes CDR1 GTSNPN and CDR2 SVGIG (reference sequence). It was with unique molecular identifiers that the TCRbeta library was prepared. Each CDR3 protein gets one entry after TCRdb re-called the PCR reads with MiXCR. The sample records under 400,000 distinct CDR3 sequences, 23% being singletons. This clonotype was seen only a few times.

The chain links TRBV30 to TRBJ2-2; 11 bases fit TRBD1. This receptor was obtained from a male patient under 18 who had a stem cell transplant for acute lymphoblastic leukemia, so the T cells may come from the graft donor. The sequences come from PBMCs, mostly from graft donor cells, collected 180 days after TCRalphabeta/CD19-depleted stem cell transplant. The CDR3 region is CAWSWTGGAGELFF. The CDR3 coding sequence is TGTGCCTGGAGTTGGACAGGGGGCGCGGGGGAGCTGTTTTTT.